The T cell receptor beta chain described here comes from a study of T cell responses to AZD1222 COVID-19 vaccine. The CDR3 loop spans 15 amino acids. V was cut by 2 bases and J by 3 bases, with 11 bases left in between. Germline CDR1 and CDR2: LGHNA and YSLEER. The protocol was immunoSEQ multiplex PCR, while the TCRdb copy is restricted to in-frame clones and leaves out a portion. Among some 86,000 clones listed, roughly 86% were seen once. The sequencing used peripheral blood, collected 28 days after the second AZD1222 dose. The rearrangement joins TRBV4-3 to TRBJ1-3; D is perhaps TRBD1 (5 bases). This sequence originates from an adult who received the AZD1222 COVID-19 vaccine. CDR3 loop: CASSQHSGFGNTIYF. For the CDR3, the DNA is TGCGCCAGCAGCCAACACTCAGGGTTTGGAAACACCATATATTTT.